This T cell receptor beta chain was identified in a study of T cell clusters in autoimmune cytopenias. Study results and caveats: TRB repertoire shifts in secondary cytopenia and chronic lymphocytic leukemia mostly reflected lymphoma, not autoimmunity.

TRB amplification used around 270 ng of peripheral blood genomic DNA. The CDR3 is 13 residues long. Germline CDR1 reads PRHDT; CDR2 reads FYEKMQ (reference sequence). Multiplex touch-down PCR amplified TRB using TRB-A and TRB-B pools in one tube. Reanalyzing the multiplex PCR reads, TCRdb keeps one entry per CDR3 protein, without DNA. Its listing shows 1,500 or so distinct CDR3 sequences. Its frequency marks this clonotype as medium-sized. The antigen is undetermined. Specimen: peripheral blood. This clonotype was sampled from a human donor with an autoimmune cytopenia or autoimmune hepatitis (not recorded which). The chain is built from TRBV13 and TRBJ1-2. The chain's CDR3 is CASSPRALSGYTF.